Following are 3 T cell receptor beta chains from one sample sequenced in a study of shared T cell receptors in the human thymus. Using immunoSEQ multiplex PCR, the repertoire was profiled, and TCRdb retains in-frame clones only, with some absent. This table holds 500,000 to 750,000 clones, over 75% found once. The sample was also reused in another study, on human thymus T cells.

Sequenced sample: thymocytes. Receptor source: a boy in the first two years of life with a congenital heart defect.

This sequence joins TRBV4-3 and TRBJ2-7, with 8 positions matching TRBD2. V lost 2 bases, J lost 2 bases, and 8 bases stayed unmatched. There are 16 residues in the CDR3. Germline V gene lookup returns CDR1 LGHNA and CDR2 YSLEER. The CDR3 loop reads CASSQLLREGPYEQYF. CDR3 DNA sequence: TGCGCCAGCAGCCAACTTCTACGGGAGGGCCCCTACGAGCAGTACTTC.

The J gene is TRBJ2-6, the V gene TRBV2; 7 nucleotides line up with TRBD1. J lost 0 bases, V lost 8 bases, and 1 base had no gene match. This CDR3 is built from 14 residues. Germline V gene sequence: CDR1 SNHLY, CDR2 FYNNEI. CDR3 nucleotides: TGTGCCAGCCGGGACAGCTCTGGGGCCAACGTCCTGACTTTC. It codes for CASRDSSGANVLTF.

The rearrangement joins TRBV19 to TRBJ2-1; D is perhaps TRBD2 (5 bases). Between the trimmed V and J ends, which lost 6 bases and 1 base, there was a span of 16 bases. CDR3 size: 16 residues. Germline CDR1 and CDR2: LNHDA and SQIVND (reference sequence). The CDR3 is CASSIPPGKSYNEQFF. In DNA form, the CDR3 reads TGTGCCAGTAGCATCCCACCGGGAAAATCCTACAATGAGCAGTTCTTC.